This T cell receptor beta chain came from a study of blood T cell repertoires in COVID-19. As handled by the study authors: For nucleated cells, counts were estimated from reference gene primer amplification. Produced via immunoSEQ multiplex PCR; TCRdb's table is partial and in-frame only. That table furnishes V, J and clone size, whereas the DNA furnished D and trimming. The sample comprises about 300,000 clones, approximately 90% of which are singletons, and 5.5% to 8.5% rests with the top ten. The germline V gene has CDR1 MNHEY and CDR2 SVGAGI. With 5 bases removed from V and 4 bases from J, the gap between germline ends came to 11 bases. The CDR3 is 13 amino acids.

Sequenced sample: peripheral blood. V gene TRBV6-5 combines with J gene TRBJ1-2; D is perhaps TRBD1 (6 bases). The sequence was obtained from a woman in her 30s who had recovered from COVID-19. The CDR3 nucleotides read TGTGCCAGCAGTCATACAGGGTCCTATGGCTACACCTTC. This gives the protein CASSHTGSYGYTF.